This TCR beta chain was observed in a study of T cell responses to AZD1222 COVID-19 vaccine. The wider study: Pooling covered second doses at about 4 or about 12 weeks.

On this clone itself: What it binds is unknown.

Looked up from germline, CDR1 is SGHNT and CDR2 is YYREEE (reference sequence). With 4 bases clipped from V and 5 bases from J, the junction kept 10 bases outside the gene matches. This CDR3 comprises 15 residues. Some clones are missing from TCRdb's copy, which holds only in-frame ones; the method was immunoSEQ multiplex PCR. The top ten clones hold about 5.1% of a sample with some 150,000 clones, over 85% of them seen once. Overall study results and limits: Repertoires in all cases were sampled only once the peak T cell response had passed. An increase in Spike-specific TCR breadth and depth was observed after two AZD1222 doses.

This TCR was sampled from an adult in good health. This sample comprised peripheral blood, obtained on day 0 of AZD1222 vaccination. The rearrangement links TRBV5-4 to TRBJ2-7, with 9 bases fitting TRBD2. The CDR3 sequence: CASSGGTSIYDEQYF. In nucleotides, the CDR3 is TGTGCCAGCAGCGGAGGGACTAGCATTTATGACGAGCAGTACTTC.